The TCR beta chain described here comes from a study of T cells after posttransplantation cyclophosphamide. Concerning this clone itself: What it recognizes is unknown.

Study-level findings and limits: TRB overlap between skin or GI tissue T cells and blood was limited. Donor-recipient repertoire similarity was low at 1-2 months, rising over year one.

CDR1 is MDHEN and CDR2 is SYDVKM in the germline V gene. The V end was cut by 6 bases, the J end by 6 bases, with 22 bases between. The CDR3 has 16 residues. Treatment was busulfan-fludarabine conditioning, a marrow graft, and cyclophosphamide on days +3 and +4. Some clones are missing from TCRdb's copy, which holds only in-frame ones; the method was immunoSEQ multiplex PCR. The sample contains about 17,000 clones, about three quarters of which appear only once. This material consisted of CD8+ T cells sorted from PBMCs, taken around 2,000 days after a stem cell transplant with posttransplant cyclophosphamide. This chain links TRBV28 with TRBJ2-3; maybe TRBD1 (5 bases). This receptor was identified in a female patient in her forties or fifties who received an allogeneic stem cell transplant from a related donor, was CMV-positive, and had no GVHD. Some T cells may have come from the graft donor. The CDR3 loop reads CASSLTVAYLLDTQYF. CDR3 in DNA: TGTGCCAGCAGCCTGACAGTAGCTTACCTATTGGATACGCAGTATTTT.